Listed below are T cell receptor beta chains from one sample, sequenced in a study of T cell responses to AZD1222 COVID-19 vaccine. Generated by immunoSEQ multiplex PCR, the TCRdb table keeps only in-frame clones and is missing some. The sample yields about 100,000 clones, about 90% seen once. The sequences come from peripheral blood, collected on day 0 of AZD1222 vaccination. The origin of the receptors is an adult in good health. Each CDR3 is given with its conserved first and last residue. D genes are given only for firm matches. Clone size appears in some rows only: once, few, many, or a class for an expanded clone.

len	v_gene	d_gene	j_gene	abundance	CDR3nt	CDR3aa
15	TRBV19	TRBD2	TRBJ2-1	-	TGTGCCAGTAGTACCGGGAGGGCCCCCAACAATGAGCAGTTCTTC	CASSTGRAPNNEQFF
14	TRBV5-1	-	TRBJ1-2	-	TGCGCCAGCAGCATAGAGACCCCCGGCTATGGCTACACCTTC	CASSIETPGYGYTF
14	TRBV2	-	TRBJ1-2	-	TGTGCCAGCAGTTATGCCGCGGGGTCGTGGGGCTACACCTTC	CASSYAAGSWGYTF
17	TRBV5-7	TRBD1	TRBJ2-7	-	TGTGCCAGCAGCCCACCCCAAGGGACAGGGGCTTTCTACGAGCAGTACTTC	CASSPPQGTGAFYEQYF
14	TRBV7-7	-	TRBJ2-3	-	TGTGCCAGCAGCTTAAAGTTGGACGGAGATACGCAGTATTTT	CASSLKLDGDTQYF
15	TRBV5-1	TRBD1	TRBJ1-2	-	TGCGCCAGCATCGCCGGGACAGGGGACGGGGGTGGCTACACCTTC	CASIAGTGDGGGYTF
15	TRBV30	-	TRBJ1-2	-	TGTGCCTGGGGGTTTCGTTACAGGGTCAACTATGGCTACACCTTC	CAWGFRYRVNYGYTF
11	TRBV27	-	TRBJ2-7	-	TGTGCCAGCAGTACCTCCTACGAGCAGTACTTC	CASSTSYEQYF
13	TRBV27	-	TRBJ2-7	-	TGTGCCAGCAGTTTTTCGAGGGTCTACGAGCAGTACTTC	CASSFSRVYEQYF
15	TRBV6-2/TRBV6-3	TRBD1	TRBJ1-1	-	TGTGCCAGCAGTCGGACAGGGGGTATGTACACTGAAGCTTTCTTT	CASSRTGGMYTEAFF
12	TRBV27	-	TRBJ1-2	-	TGTGCCAGCAGTTTATCAGGGAATGGCTACACCTTC	CASSLSGNGYTF
18	TRBV9	-	TRBJ2-6	once	TGTGCCAGCAGCGTAGATGAGACTTATCACTCTGGGGCCAACGTCCTGACTTTC	CASSVDETYHSGANVLTF
17	TRBV30	TRBD1	TRBJ1-5	-	TGTGCCTGGAGTGTACCCCGGGACAGGAGGAGCAATCAGCCCCAGCATTTT	CAWSVPRDRRSNQPQHF
16	TRBV27	TRBD1	TRBJ1-6	-	TGTGCCAGCAGTCGGCAGGGGGCGCGTTTTAATTCACCCCTCCACTTT	CASSRQGARFNSPLHF
12	TRBV28	-	TRBJ2-5	-	TGTGCCAGCGGGAGCGGGCAAGAGACCCAGTACTTC	CASGSGQETQYF
16	TRBV5-5	TRBD1	TRBJ1-2	-	TGTGCCAGCAGCCAAAGGGGGCAGGGTGACTCCTATGGCTACACCTTC	CASSQRGQGDSYGYTF
11	TRBV20-1	-	TRBJ1-5	-	TGCAGTGCTAGGGAAAATCAGCCCCAGCATTTT	CSARENQPQHF
15	TRBV27	-	TRBJ2-2	-	TGTGCCAGCAGTTCTTTGCGGGAGAACACCGGGGAGCTGTTTTTT	CASSSLRENTGELFF
15	TRBV7-9	TRBD1	TRBJ2-2	-	TGTGCCAGCAGCCCGGACAGGGGGCTTTCCGGGGAGCTGTTTTTT	CASSPDRGLSGELFF
14	TRBV28	-	TRBJ1-1	-	TGTGCCAGCAATAGGGGACGACGGAACACTGAAGCTTTCTTT	CASNRGRRNTEAFF
14	TRBV18	TRBD1	TRBJ2-7	-	TGTGCCAGCTCACCACCGACAGGGACCTACGAGCAGTACTTC	CASSPPTGTYEQYF
13	TRBV5-1	-	TRBJ2-5	-	TGCGCCAGCAGCTTAGGGGGGAGTGAGACCCAGTACTTC	CASSLGGSETQYF
12	TRBV6-1	-	TRBJ2-7	-	TGTGCCAGCAGTGAAATTCCCTACGAGCAGTACTTC	CASSEIPYEQYF
8	TRBV28	-	TRBJ2-7	medium-sized	TGTGCCAGATACGAGCAGTACTTC	CARYEQYF
14	TRBV5-1	-	TRBJ2-2	-	TGCGCCAGCCTCGCGGCCTCGAACACCGGGGAGCTGTTTTTT	CASLAASNTGELFF
13	TRBV12-5	-	TRBJ1-4	few	TGTGCTAGTGGTTTGGACCCCCCTGGGACTGCTTCTTTT	CASGLDPPGTASF
15	TRBV19	TRBD1	TRBJ1-5	-	TGTGCCAGTAGCACCGGGACAGGGATTTCGCAGCCCCAGCATTTT	CASSTGTGISQPQHF
17	TRBV11-2	-	TRBJ1-2	-	TGTGCCAGCAGCTTGATCTCGGGCGGAAAAACTAACTATGGCTACACCTTC	CASSLISGGKTNYGYTF
15	TRBV7-9	TRBD1	TRBJ1-2	-	TGTGCCAGCAGCTTAGGAACGGGACAGGGATATGGCTACACCTTC	CASSLGTGQGYGYTF
14	TRBV5-1	-	TRBJ2-2	-	TGCGCCAGCAGCCCTGACGGGTTCGCCGGGGAGCTGTTTTTT	CASSPDGFAGELFF
14	TRBV10-3	-	TRBJ1-6	-	TGTGCCATCAGGGATGTCTCCTATAATTCACCCCTCCACTTT	CAIRDVSYNSPLHF
15	TRBV19	-	TRBJ1-6	-	TGTGCCAGTAGTATAGATGAGGGGAGTAATTCACCCCTCCACTTT	CASSIDEGSNSPLHF
15	TRBV19	-	TRBJ2-7	once	TGTGCCAGTAGTATAGGGCGGGGGCCCTCCTACGAGCAGTACTTC	CASSIGRGPSYEQYF
15	TRBV14	-	TRBJ1-3	-	TGTGCCAGCAGCCAAGATTGGAGGGCTGGAAACACCATATATTTT	CASSQDWRAGNTIYF
15	TRBV19	TRBD2	TRBJ2-1	-	TGTGCCAGTAGTATCCTAGCGGGGGAATACAATGAGCAGTTCTTC	CASSILAGEYNEQFF
14	TRBV28	TRBD1	TRBJ1-1	-	TGTGCCAGCAGGACTGGAAGGGGGCGCGGGGGAGCTTTCTTT	CASRTGRGRGGAFF
15	TRBV3-1/TRBV3-2	-	TRBJ1-2	-	TGTGCCAGCAGCCAACCCGGGGGAGGGAGAAATGGCTACACCTTC	CASSQPGGGRNGYTF
14	TRBV14	-	TRBJ2-7	-	TGTGCCAGCAGCCAAGATAGGATAGAGGCCGAGCAGTACTTC	CASSQDRIEAEQYF
14	TRBV9	TRBD1	TRBJ2-7	-	TGTGCCAGCAGCGCTGATGGGACAGCCTACGAGCAGTACTTC	CASSADGTAYEQYF
14	TRBV19	TRBD1	TRBJ1-2	-	TGTGCCAGTAGTAGGGGACAGGAGTCTTATAGCTACACCTTC	CASSRGQESYSYTF
15	TRBV15	TRBD1	TRBJ1-2	-	TGTGCCACCAGCAGAGAAGGACAGGGGGCCTCTGGCTACACCTTC	CATSREGQGASGYTF
14	TRBV19	-	TRBJ1-2	-	TGTGCCAGTAGTATACGAGGGCCTTACTATGGCTACACCTTC	CASSIRGPYYGYTF
16	TRBV24-1	TRBD2	TRBJ2-7	-	TGTGCCACCAGTGGAGCGGGGGAGTCAATCGGCGGCGAGCAGTACTTC	CATSGAGESIGGEQYF
15	TRBV7-3	-	TRBJ1-1	-	TGTGCCAGCAGCCGTAGTCACAGTGTGAACACTGAAGCTTTCTTT	CASSRSHSVNTEAFF
14	TRBV6-5	TRBD2	TRBJ2-1	-	TGTGCCAGCAGTTATTCGGGACTAGGAGATGAGCAGTTCTTC	CASSYSGLGDEQFF
15	TRBV7-2	-	TRBJ2-2	-	TGTGCCAGCAGCTTAGGGCTAGCTAACACCGGGGAGCTGTTTTTT	CASSLGLANTGELFF
15	TRBV19	TRBD1	TRBJ2-7	-	TGTGCCAGTAGCCAAGCGACAGGGGTAAAGTACGAGCAGTACTTC	CASSQATGVKYEQYF
15	TRBV3-1/TRBV3-2	TRBD1	TRBJ1-3	-	TGTGCCAGCAGTTACGGGACAGGGGTTGGAAACACCATATATTTT	CASSYGTGVGNTIYF
15	TRBV5-1	-	TRBJ1-1	-	TGCGCCAGCAGCTTGGAGGGGTTTATGGGCACTGAAGCTTTCTTT	CASSLEGFMGTEAFF
14	TRBV19	-	TRBJ2-5	-	TGTGCCAGTAGTATACAAGGATTCCAAGAGACCCAGTACTTC	CASSIQGFQETQYF
15	TRBV6-5	-	TRBJ2-1	-	TGTGCCAGCAGTTACCGAGGACCACTTTGGGGTGAGCAGTTCTTC	CASSYRGPLWGEQFF
14	TRBV5-1	-	TRBJ1-1	-	TGCGCCAGCAGCTTGGATTTCAGGGGCACTGAAGCTTTCTTT	CASSLDFRGTEAFF